This T cell receptor (beta chain) was recovered during a study of identical twins. A universal primer site was incorporated via template switching, and the cDNA contained unique molecular identifiers. TCRdb recomputed calls from the 5' RACE reads with MiXCR, one row per CDR3 protein. The sample consists of 1.5 million to 2 million distinct CDR3 sequences, roughly a third of them appearing once. Turning to this clonotype: The antigen remains unidentified.

Study conclusions and caveats: Conclusions were drawn cross-sectionally by statistical analysis, without following the same donors.

CDR1 and CDR2 from the germline V gene are MNHNS and SASEGT. This CDR3 is built from 16 residues. J was trimmed by 6 bases and V by 4 bases; bases with no gene match: 11. Source material: cord blood. The J gene is TRBJ2-1, the V gene TRBV6-1; 8 positions match TRBD1. The TCR comes from a newborn girl in good health. The CDR3 nucleotides are TGTGCCAGCAGTGCGACTTATGACAGGGGTTTCAATGAGCAGTTCTTC. This sequence encodes CASSATYDRGFNEQFF.